A selection of T cell receptor beta chains follows, all from one sample in a study of T cell responses to AZD1222 COVID-19 vaccine. Some clones are missing from TCRdb's copy, which holds only in-frame ones; the method was immunoSEQ multiplex PCR. The sample yields roughly 130,000 clones, roughly 90% seen once. The source material was peripheral blood, sampled 28 days after the second AZD1222 dose. The receptor set was obtained from an adult who received the AZD1222 COVID-19 vaccine. Both conserved end residues are part of each CDR3. Size is stated for part of the rows, as once, few or many counts, or as a class when the clone is expanded.

TRBJ2-5 - TRBV11-2 CASSLAVAGGQETQYF
TRBJ2-1 - TRBV30 CAWRSLGGDNEQFF
TRBJ1-5 - TRBV7-2 CASSLIPTQGGTQPQHF
TRBJ1-5 - TRBV11-2 CASSLDRASNQPQHF
TRBJ1-4 - TRBV5-6 CASSLEFRPNEKLFF
TRBJ2-1 - TRBV18 CASSLNGDSYNEQFF
TRBJ1-1 once TRBV30 CAWVPGQGARAFF
TRBJ2-3 - TRBV6-2/TRBV6-3 CASSYGGRAPDTQYF
TRBJ2-7 - TRBV11-3 CASSLRTSGAGEQYF
TRBJ2-7 - TRBV4-3 CASSQEGQGGEQYF